This TCR beta chain was sequenced in a study of vaccination effects on CD4 cells after COVID-19. Clones were sequenced by immunoSEQ multiplex PCR, and TCRdb holds only the in-frame ones, with some missing. The sample contains tens of thousands of clones, roughly four fifths of which appear only once. Having been cultured for less than 12 days, the cells underwent CD4+ T cell isolation. The germline V gene encodes CDR1 GTSNPN and CDR2 SVGIG (reference sequence). The trim removed 3 bases at V and 5 bases at J, leaving 5 bases unmatched. The CDR3 contains 13 residues. This clone was observed a handful of times. The antigen is unknown. Study results and limitations: Infection- and vaccine-induced clones contracted markedly late after vaccination.

This TCR derives from a human donor who received a COVID-19 vaccine. Sequences were derived from CD4+ T cells from PBMCs cultured without peptide, sampled before COVID-19 vaccination. The chain couples TRBV30 to TRBJ2-3, with 7 nucleotides matching TRBD2. The CDR3: CAWSDGGIDTQYF. CDR3 sequence (DNA): TGTGCCTGGAGCGACGGGGGGATAGATACGCAGTATTTT. Variable domain in full (rest from reference TRBV30 and TRBJ2-3): SQTIHQWPATLVQPVGSPLSLECTVEGTSNPNLYWYRQAAGRGLQLLFYSVGIGQISSEVPQNLSASRPQDRQFILSSKKLLLSDSGFYLCAWSDGGIDTQYFGPGTRLTVL.